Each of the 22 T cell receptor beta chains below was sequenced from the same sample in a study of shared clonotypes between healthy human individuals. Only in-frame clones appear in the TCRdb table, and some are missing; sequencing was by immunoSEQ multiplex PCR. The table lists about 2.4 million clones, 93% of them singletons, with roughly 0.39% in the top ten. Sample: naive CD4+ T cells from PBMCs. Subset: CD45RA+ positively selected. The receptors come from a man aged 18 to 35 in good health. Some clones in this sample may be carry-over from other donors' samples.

This chain's CDR3 is CASNQEGPWNYGYTF. The CDR3 region has the DNA TGTGCCAGTAACCAAGAGGGCCCGTGGAACTATGGCTACACCTTC. The chain has TRBV19 and TRBJ1-2; no definite D call. The CDR3 is made up of 15 amino acids. Per germline, CDR1 LNHDA and CDR2 SQIVND (reference sequence). With 7 bases removed from V and 2 bases from J, the gap between germline ends came to 17 bases.

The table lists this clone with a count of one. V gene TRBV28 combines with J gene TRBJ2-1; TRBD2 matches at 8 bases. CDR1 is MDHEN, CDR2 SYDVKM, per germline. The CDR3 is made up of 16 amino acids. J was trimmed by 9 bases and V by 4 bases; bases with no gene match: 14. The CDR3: CASSSASGFRRGEQFF. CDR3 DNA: TGTGCCAGCAGTTCCGCTAGCGGGTTTCGCCGGGGTGAGCAGTTCTTC.

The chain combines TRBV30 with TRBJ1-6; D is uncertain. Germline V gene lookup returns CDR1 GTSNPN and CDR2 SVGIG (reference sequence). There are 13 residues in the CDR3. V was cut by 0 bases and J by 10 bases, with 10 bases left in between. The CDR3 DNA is TGTGCCTGGAGTGTTGGGAGGGCCTCACCCCTCCACTTT. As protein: CAWSVGRASPLHF.

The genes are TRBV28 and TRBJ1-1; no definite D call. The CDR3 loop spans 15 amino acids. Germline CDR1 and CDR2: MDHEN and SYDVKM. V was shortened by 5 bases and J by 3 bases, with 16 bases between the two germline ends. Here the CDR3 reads CASSPSKLWDTEAFF. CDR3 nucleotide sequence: TGTGCCAGCAGTCCCAGTAAGTTGTGGGACACTGAAGCTTTCTTT. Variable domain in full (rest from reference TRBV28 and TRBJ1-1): DVKVTQSSRYLVKRTGEKVFLECVQDMDHENMFWYRQDPGLGLRLIYFSYDVKMKEKGDIPEGYSVSREKKERFSLILESASTNQTSMYLCASSPSKLWDTEAFFGQGTRLTVV.

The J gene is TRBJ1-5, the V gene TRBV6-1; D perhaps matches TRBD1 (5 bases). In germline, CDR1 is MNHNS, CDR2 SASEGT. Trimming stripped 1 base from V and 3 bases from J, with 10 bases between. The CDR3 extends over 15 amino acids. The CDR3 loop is CASSEGRAYNQPQHF. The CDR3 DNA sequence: TGTGCCAGCAGTGAAGGCAGGGCTTACAATCAGCCCCAGCATTTT.

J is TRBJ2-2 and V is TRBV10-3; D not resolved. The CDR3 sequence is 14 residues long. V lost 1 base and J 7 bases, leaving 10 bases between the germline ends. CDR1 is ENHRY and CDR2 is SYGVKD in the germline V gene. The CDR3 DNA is TGTGCCATCAGTGAGTTGAGGCAAGACGGGGAGCTGTTTTTT. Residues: CAISELRQDGELFF.

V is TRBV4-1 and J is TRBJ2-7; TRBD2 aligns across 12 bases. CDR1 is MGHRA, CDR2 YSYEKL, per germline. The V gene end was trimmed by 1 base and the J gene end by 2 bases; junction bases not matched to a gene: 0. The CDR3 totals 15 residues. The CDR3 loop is CASSQASGRAYEQYF. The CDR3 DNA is TGCGCCAGCAGCCAAGCTAGCGGGAGGGCCTACGAGCAGTACTTC.

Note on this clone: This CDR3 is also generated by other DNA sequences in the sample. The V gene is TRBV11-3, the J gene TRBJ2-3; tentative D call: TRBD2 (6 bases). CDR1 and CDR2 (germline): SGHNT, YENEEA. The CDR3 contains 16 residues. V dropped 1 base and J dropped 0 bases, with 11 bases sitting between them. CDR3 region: CASSLGLAGSTDTQYF. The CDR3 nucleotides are TGTGCCAGCAGCTTAGGTCTGGCGGGGAGCACAGATACGCAGTATTTT. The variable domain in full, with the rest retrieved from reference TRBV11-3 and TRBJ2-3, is EAGVVQSPRYKIIEKKQPVAFWCNPISGHNTLYWYLQNLGQGPELLIRYENEEAVDDSQLPKDRFSAERLKGVDSTLKIQPAELGDSAVYLCASSLGLAGSTDTQYFGPGTRLTVL.

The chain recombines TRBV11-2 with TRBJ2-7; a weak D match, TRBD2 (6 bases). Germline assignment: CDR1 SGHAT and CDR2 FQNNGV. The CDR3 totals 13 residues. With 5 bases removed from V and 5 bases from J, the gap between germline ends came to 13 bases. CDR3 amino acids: CASSLPGGNEQYF. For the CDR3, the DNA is TGTGCCAGCAGCCTACCCGGGGGAAACGAGCAGTACTTC.

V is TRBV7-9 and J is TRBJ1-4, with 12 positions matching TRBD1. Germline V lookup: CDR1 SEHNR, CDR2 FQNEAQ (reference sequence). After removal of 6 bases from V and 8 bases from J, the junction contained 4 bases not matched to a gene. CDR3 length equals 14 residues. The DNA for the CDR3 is TGTGCCAGCAGTCCCGGGACAGGGGGCGAAAAACTGTTTTTT. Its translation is CASSPGTGGEKLFF.

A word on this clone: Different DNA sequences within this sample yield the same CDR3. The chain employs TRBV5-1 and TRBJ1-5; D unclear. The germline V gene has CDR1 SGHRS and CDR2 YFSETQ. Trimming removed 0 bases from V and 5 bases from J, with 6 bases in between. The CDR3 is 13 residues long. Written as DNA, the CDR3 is TGCGCCAGCAGCTTGGGTCAGGATCAGCCCCAGCATTTT. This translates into CASSLGQDQPQHF.

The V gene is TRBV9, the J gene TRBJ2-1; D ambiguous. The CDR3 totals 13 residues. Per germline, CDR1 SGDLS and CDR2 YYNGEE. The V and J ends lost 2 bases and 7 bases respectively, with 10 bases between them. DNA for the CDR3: TGTGCCAGCAGCGTTTTAAAGGAGAATGAGCAGTTCTTC. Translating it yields CASSVLKENEQFF.

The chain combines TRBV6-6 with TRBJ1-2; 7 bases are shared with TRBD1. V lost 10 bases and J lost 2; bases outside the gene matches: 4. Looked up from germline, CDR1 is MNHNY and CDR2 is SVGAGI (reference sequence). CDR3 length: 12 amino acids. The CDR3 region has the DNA TGTGCCACTAAGACAGGGAACTATGGCTACACCTTC. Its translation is CATKTGNYGYTF.

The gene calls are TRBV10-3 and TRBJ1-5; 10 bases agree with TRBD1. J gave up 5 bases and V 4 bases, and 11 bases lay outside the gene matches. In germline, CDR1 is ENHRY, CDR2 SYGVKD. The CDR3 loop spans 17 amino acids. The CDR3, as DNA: TGTGCCATCAGTGCGATGTCGAGACAGGGGGCTCATCAGCCCCAGCATTTT. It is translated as CAISAMSRQGAHQPQHF.

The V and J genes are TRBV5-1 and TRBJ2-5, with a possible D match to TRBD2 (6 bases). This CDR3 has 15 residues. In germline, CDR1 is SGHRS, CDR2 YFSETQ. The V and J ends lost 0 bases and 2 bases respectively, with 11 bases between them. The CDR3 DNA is TGCGCCAGCAGCTTGGGGTTAGCGGAGCAAGAGACCCAGTACTTC. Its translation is CASSLGLAEQETQYF.

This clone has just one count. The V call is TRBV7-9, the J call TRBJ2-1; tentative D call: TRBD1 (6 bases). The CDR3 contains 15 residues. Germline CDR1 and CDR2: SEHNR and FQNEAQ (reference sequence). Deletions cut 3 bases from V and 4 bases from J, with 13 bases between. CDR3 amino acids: CASSLGAAVYNEQFF. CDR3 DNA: TGTGCCAGCAGCTTGGGGGCGGCGGTGTACAATGAGCAGTTCTTC.

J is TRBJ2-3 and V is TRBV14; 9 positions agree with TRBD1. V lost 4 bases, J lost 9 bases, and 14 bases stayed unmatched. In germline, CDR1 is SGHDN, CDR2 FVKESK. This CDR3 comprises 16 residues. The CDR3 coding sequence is TGTGCCAGCAGCCCGACCGGGACAGGGCTGGGGAGGACGCAGTATTTT. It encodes CASSPTGTGLGRTQYF.

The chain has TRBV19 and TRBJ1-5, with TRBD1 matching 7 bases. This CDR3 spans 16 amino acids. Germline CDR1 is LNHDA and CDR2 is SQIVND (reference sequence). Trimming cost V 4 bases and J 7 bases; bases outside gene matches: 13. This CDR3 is CASSRQQGILRQPQHF. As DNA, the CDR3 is TGTGCCAGTAGTAGACAACAGGGGATCCTCCGGCAGCCCCAGCATTTT.

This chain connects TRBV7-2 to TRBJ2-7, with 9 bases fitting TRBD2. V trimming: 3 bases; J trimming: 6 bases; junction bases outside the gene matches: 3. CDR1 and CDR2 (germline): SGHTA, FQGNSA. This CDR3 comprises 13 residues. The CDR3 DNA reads TGTGCCAGCAGCTTCGGCGGGAGGGTCGAGCAGTACTTC. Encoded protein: CASSFGGRVEQYF.

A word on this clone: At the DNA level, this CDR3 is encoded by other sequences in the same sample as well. Here the CDR3 DNA reads TGTGCCAGCAACAGTTACACTGAAGCTTTCTTT. As protein: CASNSYTEAFF. The gene calls are TRBV28 and TRBJ1-1; D uncertain. The CDR3 is made up of 11 amino acids. Germline V gives CDR1 MDHEN, CDR2 SYDVKM. V was cut by 7 bases and J by 3 bases, with 6 bases left in between.

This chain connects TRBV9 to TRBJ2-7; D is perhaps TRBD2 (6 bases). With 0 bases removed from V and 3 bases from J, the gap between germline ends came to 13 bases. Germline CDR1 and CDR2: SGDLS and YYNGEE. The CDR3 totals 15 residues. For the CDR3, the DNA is TGTGCCAGCAGCGTAGGATCGGGAGTAGGCTACGAGCAGTACTTC. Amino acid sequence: CASSVGSGVGYEQYF. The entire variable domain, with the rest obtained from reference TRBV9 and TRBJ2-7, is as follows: DSGVTQTPKHLITATGQRVTLRCSPRSGDLSVYWYQQSLDQGLQFLIQYYNGEERAKGNILERFSAQQFPDLHSELNLSSLELGDSALYFCASSVGSGVGYEQYFGPGTRLTVT.

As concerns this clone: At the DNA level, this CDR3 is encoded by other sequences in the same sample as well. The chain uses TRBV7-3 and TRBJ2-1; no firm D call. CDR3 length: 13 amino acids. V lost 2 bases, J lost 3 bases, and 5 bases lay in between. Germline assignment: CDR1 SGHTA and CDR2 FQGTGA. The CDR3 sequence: CASSLGSYNEQFF. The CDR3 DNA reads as TGTGCCAGCAGCTTAGGCAGCTACAATGAGCAGTTCTTC.